The 3 T cell receptor beta chains below all came from one sample that was sequenced in a study of blood T cell repertoires in COVID-19. Data came from immunoSEQ multiplex PCR; TCRdb stores just in-frame clones and leaves some out. The data contain 250,000 or so clones, nearly 90% of them singletons. The material sequenced was peripheral blood. Receptor source: an older woman with COVID-19, enrolled during active disease.

The chain combines TRBV30 with TRBJ2-7, with TRBD1 matching 11 bases. V lost 5 bases and J lost 5; bases outside the gene matches: 5. Germline CDR1 and CDR2: GTSNPN and SVGIG (reference sequence). The CDR3 length is 13 residues. The CDR3 DNA is TGTGCCTGGGGGAGGACAGGGGGCGACGAGCAGTACTTC. Its translation is CAWGRTGGDEQYF.

The V and J genes are TRBV24-1 and TRBJ2-1, with a weak D call TRBD2 (6 bases). V lost 3 bases and J lost 0, with 17 bases in between. This CDR3 is built from 18 residues. Per the germline V gene, CDR1 is KGHDR and CDR2 is SFDVKD. The DNA of the CDR3 is TGTGCCACCAGTGATAGGTTCGGGGGACCCCGCTCCTACAATGAGCAGTTCTTC. It is translated as CATSDRFGGPRSYNEQFF.

The rearrangement joins TRBV3-1 (or the pseudogene TRBV3-2) to TRBJ2-1, with TRBD2 identical over 8 bases. The CDR3 totals 16 residues. With V trimmed by 1 base and J by 5 bases, 7 bases remained unmatched. The germline V gene encodes CDR1 LGHDT and CDR2 YNNKEL (reference sequence). CDR3 in amino acids: CASSQVGSGENNEQFF. The CDR3, as DNA: TGTGCCAGCAGCCAAGTGGGTAGCGGGGAGAACAATGAGCAGTTCTTC.